One and the same sample provided the 20 T cell receptor beta chains below, sequenced in a study of blood T cell repertoires in COVID-19. Sequencing was performed with immunoSEQ multiplex PCR; in TCRdb, only in-frame clones are kept and a portion is missing. The table has some 150,000 clones, about 90% seen once. Sequencing used peripheral blood. The receptor set was obtained from a woman aged 55-70 years with acute or convalescent COVID-19.

The chain is built from TRBV19 and TRBJ1-2, with D possibly TRBD1 on 6 matching bases. The ends were cut back, 1 base at V and 4 bases at J, with 10 bases in the middle. CDR3 length equals 14 residues. In germline, CDR1 is LNHDA, CDR2 SQIVND (reference sequence). CDR3 nucleotide sequence: TGTGCCAGTAGTATAGGCAGGGGAACCTATGGCTACACCTTC. This translates into CASSIGRGTYGYTF.

Only one count was recorded for this clone. The chain joins TRBV6-2 or TRBV6-3 to TRBJ2-2; 9 positions match TRBD1. Germline lookup yields CDR1 MNHEY and CDR2 SVGEGT. V was pared by 6 bases and J by 7 bases, with 12 bases of the junction left unmatched. The CDR3 totals 16 residues. The DNA of the CDR3 is TGTGCCAGCAGCCAGGGACAGGGAAGAGGTGGCGGGGAGCTGTTTTTT. Protein product: CASSQGQGRGGGELFF.

This chain links TRBV27 with TRBJ2-1; TRBD1 agrees at 8 bases. With V trimmed by 3 bases and J by 4 bases, 2 bases remained unmatched. Germline V gives CDR1 MNHEY, CDR2 SMNVEV (reference sequence). The CDR3 totals 14 residues. CDR3 in DNA: TGTGCCAGCAGTTTGACAGGGGTATACAATGAGCAGTTCTTC. It yields the protein CASSLTGVYNEQFF.

The V call is TRBV16, the J call TRBJ2-5; D gene unclear. Germline CDR1 KGHSY, CDR2 FQNENV. CDR3 length equals 16 residues. The ends were cut back, 0 bases at V and 1 base at J, with 12 bases in the middle. The DNA of the CDR3 is TGTGCCAGCAGCCAATCGGCCTCGGGTTCCCAAGAGACCCAGTACTTC. It is translated as CASSQSASGSQETQYF.

The V and J genes are TRBV7-8 and TRBJ1-4; D is perhaps TRBD1 (5 bases). The germline gives CDR1 SGHVS, CDR2 FQNEAQ. V shed 5 bases and J shed 14 bases, with 30 bases lying between them. CDR3 length: 17 residues. The CDR3 coding sequence is TGTGCCAGCAGCCCAGTCAGGGTTTTCAGTTCCCGTTCGGGTCTGTTTTTT. It specifies CASSPVRVFSSRSGLFF.

V and J are TRBV9 and TRBJ2-5; D is unclear. Trimming cost V 0 bases and J 2 bases, with 8 bases left between them. CDR1 and CDR2 from the germline V gene are SGDLS and YYNGEE. The CDR3 loop spans 14 amino acids. CDR3 protein: CASSVVPQQETQYF. CDR3 DNA sequence: TGTGCCAGCAGCGTAGTCCCACAACAAGAGACCCAGTACTTC.

V and J are TRBV5-1 and TRBJ2-1; 8 nucleotides line up with TRBD1. There are 16 residues in the CDR3. Germline CDR1 is SGHRS and CDR2 is YFSETQ. V shed 2 bases, J shed 8 bases, and the junction held 12 bases outside the gene matches. This CDR3 reads CASSFLTGGLSDEQFF. The CDR3 nucleotides read TGCGCCAGCAGCTTCCTCACAGGGGGTCTGTCCGATGAGCAGTTCTTC.

This clone was seen a few times. This chain joins TRBV18 and TRBJ1-2; D is unresolved. CDR3 length: 14 residues. CDR1 is KGHSH and CDR2 is LQKENI in the germline V gene. The V gene lost 0 bases and the J gene lost 9 bases, with 14 bases spanning the gap. In nucleotides, the CDR3 is TGTGCCAGCTCACCACCCTCAGGCCCGGCACGCTACACCTTC. Translated, it gives CASSPPSGPARYTF.

This chain uses TRBV6-5 with TRBJ1-2; D is possibly TRBD1 (6 bases). Germline CDR1 MNHEY, CDR2 SVGAGI. V was clipped by 5 bases and J by 6 bases, with 16 bases between them. This CDR3 comprises 14 residues. In DNA, the CDR3 is TGTGCCAGCAGTCTTCGGACAGCCTATGATGGCTACACCTTC. Translated: CASSLRTAYDGYTF.

The chain has TRBV28 and TRBJ2-2; 8 bases align to TRBD1. The V segment lost 10 bases and the J segment 6 bases; nucleotides outside the gene matches: 16. CDR1 and CDR2 (germline): MDHEN, SYDVKM. The CDR3 consists of 16 residues. The CDR3 DNA follows: TGTGCCACCCGGACAGGGATGATTTCAGTTTCCGGGGAGCTGTTTTTT. Its translation: CATRTGMISVSGELFF. Filled out from reference TRBV28 and TRBJ2-2, the complete variable domain reads DVKVTQSSRYLVKRTGEKVFLECVQDMDHENMFWYRQDPGLGLRLIYFSYDVKMKEKGDIPEGYSVSREKKERFSLILESASTNQTSMYLCATRTGMISVSGELFFGEGSRLTVL.

The chain combines TRBV28 with TRBJ1-2, with D perhaps matching TRBD1 (6 bases). Trimming removed 5 bases at V and 7 bases at J, with 14 bases between. Germline V gene sequence: CDR1 MDHEN, CDR2 SYDVKM. The CDR3 runs 13 residues. The chain's CDR3 is CASSTGLDRGYTF. The DNA of the CDR3 is TGTGCCAGCAGTACAGGGTTGGACCGTGGCTACACCTTC.

The chain is built from TRBV7-2 and TRBJ1-1; D call uncertain. The germline V gene encodes CDR1 SGHTA and CDR2 FQGNSA. The V and J ends lost 4 bases and 1 base respectively, with 10 bases between them. This CDR3 contains 14 residues. Here the CDR3 reads CASSYTRGNTEAFF. The DNA for the CDR3 is TGTGCCAGCAGCTACACTCGGGGGAACACTGAAGCTTTCTTT.

The rearrangement uses TRBV5-8 and TRBJ2-7, with TRBD1 matching 10 bases. Germline loops: CDR1 SGHTS, CDR2 YDEGEE. Unmatched junction bases numbered 5, after V lost 6 bases and J lost 2 bases. The CDR3 is made up of 14 amino acids. CDR3 residues: CASTSDRGAYEQYF. DNA of the CDR3: TGTGCCAGCACCTCGGACAGGGGGGCCTACGAGCAGTACTTC.

The rearrangement uses TRBV9 and TRBJ2-1, with D perhaps TRBD1 (6 bases). From germline, CDR1 is SGDLS and CDR2 YYNGEE. Trimming left V 7 bases short and J 2 bases short, with 16 bases between. This CDR3 has 15 residues. As DNA, the CDR3 is TGTGCCAGCGCGTCACCCAGGACAGCCTACAATGAGCAGTTCTTC. Protein: CASASPRTAYNEQFF.

This clone was detected a few times. The rearrangement uses TRBV5-1 and TRBJ2-1; no reliable D call. Germline values: CDR1 SGHRS, CDR2 YFSETQ. The CDR3 covers 14 residues. Trimming shortened V by 1 base and J by 5 bases, and 10 bases separated the two germline ends. CDR3 amino acids: CASSLRGSNNEQFF. The CDR3 DNA reads as TGCGCCAGCAGCTTGCGCGGCAGCAACAATGAGCAGTTCTTC.

The genes are TRBV18 and TRBJ1-1; no firm D call. Germline values: CDR1 KGHSH, CDR2 LQKENI. V lost 4 bases, J lost 3 bases, and 9 bases lay in between. The CDR3 is made up of 13 amino acids. The CDR3 DNA reads TGTGCCAGCTCACTAGATGGGCACACTGAAGCTTTCTTT. It specifies CASSLDGHTEAFF.

This clone has just a few counts. The chain joins TRBV28 to TRBJ2-2; no definite D call. Germline CDR1 is MDHEN and CDR2 is SYDVKM. The CDR3 spans 12 residues. The V and J ends lost 3 bases and 5 bases respectively, with 4 bases between them. The CDR3 loop is CASSFLTGELFF. CDR3 bases: TGTGCCAGCAGTTTCCTAACCGGGGAGCTGTTTTTT. The entire variable domain, with the rest obtained from reference TRBV28 and TRBJ2-2, is as follows: DVKVTQSSRYLVKRTGEKVFLECVQDMDHENMFWYRQDPGLGLRLIYFSYDVKMKEKGDIPEGYSVSREKKERFSLILESASTNQTSMYLCASSFLTGELFFGEGSRLTVL.

The gene calls are TRBV7-2 and TRBJ1-1; D gene unclear. The CDR3 is made up of 14 amino acids. The germline gives CDR1 SGHTA, CDR2 FQGNSA. V dropped 0 bases and J dropped 1 base, with 6 bases sitting between them. This CDR3 reads CASSLASRNTEAFF. DNA of the CDR3: TGTGCCAGCAGCTTAGCCTCCAGGAACACTGAAGCTTTCTTT.

The V call is TRBV14, the J call TRBJ1-6, with TRBD1 matching over 8 bases. V dropped 4 bases and J dropped 1; count of bases not matched to a gene: 6. The germline CDR1 and CDR2 sequences are SGHDN and FVKESK. The CDR3 covers 17 residues. The CDR3, as DNA: TGTGCCAGCAGCCCCCGGACAGGGACGTCCTATAATTCACCCCTCCACTTT. This encodes CASSPRTGTSYNSPLHF.

This clone was seen only once. CDR3 loop: CASSYQVLGTNEKLFF. In nucleotides, the CDR3 is TGTGCCAGCTCATACCAGGTCCTTGGCACTAATGAAAAACTGTTTTTT. The chain couples TRBV18 to TRBJ1-4; D uncertain. CDR1 and CDR2 (germline): KGHSH, LQKENI. Trimming removed 5 bases from V and 2 bases from J, with 15 bases in between. CDR3 length: 16 residues.